This T cell receptor (beta chain) came from a study of cytomegalovirus exposure and HLA in healthy donors. Concerning this clone itself: Its antigen is not known. At one end the junction does not follow the germline gene, possibly because of a read error.

From germline, CDR1 is SGHDT and CDR2 YYEEEE. The CDR3 totals 15 residues. A multiplex PCR was run with 60 Vbeta primers and 13 Jbeta primers. Using immunoSEQ multiplex PCR, the repertoire was profiled, and TCRdb retains in-frame clones only, with some absent. The table has roughly 60,000 clones, more than 70% seen once. Study results and caveats: Most TCRs appeared rarely, but some public TCRs recurred in many donors. According to reports, the classifier identified cytomegalovirus status with high specificity and sensitivity.

The sequence derives from a woman in her 30s in good health and CMV-seronegative. The chain uses TRBV5-6 and TRBJ2-1, with 10 nucleotides matching TRBD2. Source material: PBMCs. The CDR3 sequence: CASSWTSGQYNERFF. The CDR3 coding sequence is TGTGCCAGCAGCTGGACTAGCGGACAATACAATGAGCGGTTCTTC.